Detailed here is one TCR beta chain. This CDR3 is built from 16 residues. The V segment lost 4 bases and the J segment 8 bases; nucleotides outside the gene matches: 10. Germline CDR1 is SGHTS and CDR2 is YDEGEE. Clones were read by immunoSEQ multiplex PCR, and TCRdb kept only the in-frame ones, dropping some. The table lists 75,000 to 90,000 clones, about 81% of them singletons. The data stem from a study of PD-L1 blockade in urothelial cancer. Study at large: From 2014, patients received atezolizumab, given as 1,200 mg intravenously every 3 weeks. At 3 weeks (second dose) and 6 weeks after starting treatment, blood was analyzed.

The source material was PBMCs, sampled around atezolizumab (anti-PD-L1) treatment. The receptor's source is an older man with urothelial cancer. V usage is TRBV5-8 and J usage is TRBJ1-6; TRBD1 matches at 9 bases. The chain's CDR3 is CASSPPPGQGHSPLHF. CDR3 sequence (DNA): TGTGCCAGCAGCCCCCCGCCCGGACAGGGGCATTCACCCCTCCACTTT.